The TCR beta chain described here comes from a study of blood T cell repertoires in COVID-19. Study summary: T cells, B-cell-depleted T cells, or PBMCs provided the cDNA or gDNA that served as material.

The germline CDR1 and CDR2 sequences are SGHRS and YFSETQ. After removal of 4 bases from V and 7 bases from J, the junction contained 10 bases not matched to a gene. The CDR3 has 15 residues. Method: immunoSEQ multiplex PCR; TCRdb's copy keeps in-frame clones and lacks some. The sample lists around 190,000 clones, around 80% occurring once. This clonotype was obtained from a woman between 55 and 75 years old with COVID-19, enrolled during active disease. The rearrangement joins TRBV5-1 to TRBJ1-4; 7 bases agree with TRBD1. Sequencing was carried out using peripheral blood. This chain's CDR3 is CASSPDRTLSEKLFF. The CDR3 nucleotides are TGCGCCAGCAGCCCGGACAGGACCCTTAGTGAAAAACTGTTTTTT.